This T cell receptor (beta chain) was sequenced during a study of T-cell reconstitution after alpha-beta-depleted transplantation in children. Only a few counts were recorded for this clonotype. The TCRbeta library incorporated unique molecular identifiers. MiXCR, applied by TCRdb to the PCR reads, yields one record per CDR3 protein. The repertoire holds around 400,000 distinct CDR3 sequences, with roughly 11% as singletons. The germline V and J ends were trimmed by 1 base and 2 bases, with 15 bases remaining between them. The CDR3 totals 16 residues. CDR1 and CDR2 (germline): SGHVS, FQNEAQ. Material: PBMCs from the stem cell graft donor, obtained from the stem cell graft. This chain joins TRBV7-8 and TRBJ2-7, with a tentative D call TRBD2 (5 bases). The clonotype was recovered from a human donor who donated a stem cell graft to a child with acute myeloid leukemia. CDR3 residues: CASSLGGLAGPYEQYF. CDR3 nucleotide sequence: TGTGCCAGCAGCTTAGGTGGGCTAGCAGGTCCCTACGAGCAGTACTTC.